Below are 28 T cell receptor beta chains sequenced from a single sample in a study of blood T cell repertoires in COVID-19. Only in-frame clones appear in the TCRdb table, and some are missing; sequencing was by immunoSEQ multiplex PCR. In the table there are about 260,000 clones, about 90% of which are singletons. Specimen: peripheral blood. The receptors were sampled from a woman aged 40 to 50 who had recovered from COVID-19.

The chain combines TRBV24-1 with TRBJ2-2; D unclear. In germline, CDR1 is KGHDR, CDR2 SFDVKD. CDR3 length: 13 residues. V dropped 2 bases and J dropped 6 bases, with 6 bases sitting between them. The CDR3 bases are TGTGCCACCAGTGATTACTTGCCCGGGGAGCTGTTTTTT. Its protein product is CATSDYLPGELFF.

The gene calls are TRBV9 and TRBJ2-7; possibly TRBD1 for D (6 bases). Germline V gene data show CDR1 as SGDLS and CDR2 as YYNGEE. Trimming removed 4 bases at V and 1 base at J, with 15 bases between. The CDR3 spans 15 residues. This CDR3 is CASSPRDTSSYEQYF. CDR3 nucleotides: TGTGCCAGCAGCCCCCGGGACACTTCGTCCTACGAGCAGTACTTC.

The chain combines TRBV5-1 with TRBJ1-5; D not certain. The V end was cut by 2 bases, the J end by 1 base, with 10 bases between. The V gene's germline CDR1 is SGHRS and CDR2 YFSETQ. CDR3 size: 15 residues. The CDR3 nucleotides are TGCGCCAGCAGCTTAGAGGGTACGAGCAATCAGCCCCAGCATTTT. It yields the protein CASSLEGTSNQPQHF.

The rearrangement uses TRBV12-5 and TRBJ2-2; tentative D call: TRBD1 (6 bases). The V end was cut by 5 bases, the J end by 7 bases, with 11 bases between. CDR3 length: 13 residues. Per the germline V gene, CDR1 is LGHNT and CDR2 is FRNRAP. CDR3 loop: CASGHRVGGELFF. In nucleotides, the CDR3 is TGTGCTAGTGGTCACAGGGTAGGCGGGGAGCTGTTTTTT.

V and J are TRBV24-1 and TRBJ1-2; D ambiguous. Per the germline V gene, CDR1 is KGHDR and CDR2 is SFDVKD. The CDR3 is 14 amino acids. Trimming cost V 3 bases and J 7 bases, with 14 bases left between them. The CDR3 loop reads CATSDERTEGGYTF. CDR3 nucleotide sequence: TGTGCCACCAGTGATGAGAGGACTGAGGGTGGCTACACCTTC.

The V and J genes are TRBV10-3 and TRBJ1-2; D might be TRBD1 (5 bases). V lost 10 bases, J lost 6 bases, and 21 bases lay in between. Germline CDR1 is ENHRY and CDR2 is SYGVKD. The length of the CDR3 is 14 residues. The chain's CDR3 is CATKAAAGGDGYTF. In nucleotides, the CDR3 is TGTGCCACCAAGGCGGCAGCCGGAGGGGATGGCTACACCTTC.

This chain connects TRBV6-5 to TRBJ1-1, with D possibly TRBD1 on 6 matching bases. The CDR3 loop spans 13 amino acids. V dropped 6 bases and J dropped 5 bases, with 13 bases sitting between them. Germline lookup yields CDR1 MNHEY and CDR2 SVGAGI. Written as DNA, the CDR3 is TGTGCCAGCAGAATAACAGGGTGGACTGAAGCTTTCTTT. This translates into CASRITGWTEAFF.

The V call is TRBV5-1, the J call TRBJ2-1, with D possibly matching TRBD1 (6 bases). Trimming cost V 1 base and J 3 bases, with 14 bases left between them. The CDR3 length is 16 residues. The germline gives CDR1 SGHRS, CDR2 YFSETQ. This CDR3 reads CASSLIPGTNYNEQFF. CDR3 DNA sequence: TGCGCCAGCAGCTTGATCCCCGGGACAAACTACAATGAGCAGTTCTTC.

In its sample, this clone was seen once. This chain joins TRBV4-2 and TRBJ1-1; TRBD1 aligns across 8 bases. The CDR3 contains 15 residues. Trimming cost V 2 bases and J 1 base; bases outside gene matches: 3. Germline V lookup: CDR1 LGHNA, CDR2 YNFKEQ. The CDR3 loop is CASSQPTGANTEAFF. The CDR3 DNA sequence: TGTGCCAGCAGCCAACCGACAGGGGCGAACACTGAAGCTTTCTTT.

The chain is built from TRBV19 and TRBJ2-7; TRBD1 agrees at 9 bases. V shed 5 bases, J shed 6 bases, and the junction held 11 bases outside the gene matches. This CDR3 comprises 15 residues. The germline V gene has CDR1 LNHDA and CDR2 SQIVND (reference sequence). CDR3 amino acids: CASSDSGDREGEQYF. Written as DNA, the CDR3 is TGTGCCAGTAGTGATTCAGGGGACAGGGAAGGCGAGCAGTACTTC.

V gene TRBV3-1 (or the pseudogene TRBV3-2) combines with J gene TRBJ2-1; TRBD1 agrees at 9 bases. The germline V gene has CDR1 LGHDT and CDR2 YNNKEL (reference sequence). The CDR3 sequence is 16 residues long. V trimming: 1 base; J trimming: 1 base; junction bases outside the gene matches: 2. CDR3 sequence (DNA): TGTGCCAGCAGCCAAGGGACAGGGGCATCCTACAATGAGCAGTTCTTC. Residues: CASSQGTGASYNEQFF.

The chain carries TRBV10-3 and TRBJ2-3, with 9 bases aligning to TRBD2. There are 15 residues in the CDR3. CDR1 ENHRY and CDR2 SYGVKD come from the germline V gene. Trimming took 10 bases from V and 7 from J; bases not matched to a gene: 15. CDR3 sequence: CATRNGAGGPNTQYF. CDR3 nucleotides: TGTGCCACCCGGAATGGGGCGGGGGGGCCAAATACGCAGTATTTT.

This clone was observed a handful of times. V usage is TRBV27 and J usage is TRBJ1-1, with D possibly matching TRBD1 (6 bases). There are 14 residues in the CDR3. Germline lookup yields CDR1 MNHEY and CDR2 SMNVEV (reference sequence). V lost 3 bases and J 7 bases, leaving 15 bases between the germline ends. The CDR3: CASSLDSVLGEAFF. In DNA form, the CDR3 reads TGTGCCAGCAGTTTGGACAGCGTTTTGGGTGAAGCTTTCTTT.

The chain carries TRBV3-1 (or the pseudogene TRBV3-2) and TRBJ1-3; perhaps TRBD1 as D (5 bases). V gave up 4 bases and J gave up 1 base, with 14 bases separating them. The CDR3 length is 16 residues. The germline gives CDR1 LGHDT, CDR2 YNNKEL (reference sequence). Here the CDR3 DNA reads TGTGCCAGCAGCCCATGGGGGGGTTCGTCTGGAAACACCATATATTTT. It yields the protein CASSPWGGSSGNTIYF.

J is TRBJ1-1 and V is TRBV2, with 8 bases lining up with TRBD1. CDR1 and CDR2 (germline): SNHLY, FYNNEI. The CDR3 is 13 amino acids. V lost 3 bases and J lost 11; bases outside the gene matches: 8. CDR3 sequence (DNA): TGTGCCAGCAGTGATCCGGTCAGGGGGCGTGCTTTCTTT. It yields the protein CASSDPVRGRAFF. Filled out from reference TRBV2 and TRBJ1-1, the complete variable domain reads EPEVTQTPSHQVTQMGQEVILRCVPISNHLYFYWYRQILGQKVEFLVSFYNNEISEKSEIFDDQFSVERPDGSNFTLKIRSTKLEDSAMYFCASSDPVRGRAFFGQGTRLTVV.

V and J are TRBV7-3 and TRBJ1-1, with no clear D. V shed 2 bases and J shed 3 bases, with 7 bases lying between them. The CDR3 contains 13 residues. Germline V lookup: CDR1 SGHTA, CDR2 FQGTGA. This chain's CDR3 is CASSLLGDTEAFF. The CDR3 DNA follows: TGTGCCAGCAGCTTACTCGGGGACACTGAAGCTTTCTTT.

The rearrangement uses TRBV5-1 and TRBJ2-2; D is perhaps TRBD2 (5 bases). This CDR3 region has 14 residues. V lost 4 bases, J lost 6 bases, and 13 bases lay in between. The germline CDR1 and CDR2 sequences are SGHRS and YFSETQ. The CDR3 bases are TGCGCCAGCAGCCCCCACCGAGCGGCCGGGGAGCTGTTTTTT. Translated: CASSPHRAAGELFF.

The rearrangement joins TRBV11-2 to TRBJ1-2; 8 nucleotides agree with TRBD1. Germline CDR1 reads SGHAT; CDR2 reads FQNNGV. The CDR3 covers 15 residues. J gave up 7 bases and V 2 bases, and 9 bases lay outside the gene matches. CDR3 region: CASSLWAGGASGYTF. CDR3 DNA: TGTGCCAGCAGCTTATGGGCAGGGGGCGCTAGTGGCTACACCTTC.

The rearrangement links TRBV5-5 to TRBJ1-3; D ambiguous. Trimming removed 0 bases at V and 4 bases at J, with 11 bases between. Germline V gene data show CDR1 as SGHKS and CDR2 as YYEKEE (reference sequence). The CDR3 runs to 15 residues. The CDR3 bases are TGTGCCAGCAGCTTGGATGGCTTAGCAGGAAACACCATATATTTT. Translation: CASSLDGLAGNTIYF.

This clone was seen just once. The chain has TRBV7-2 and TRBJ2-1; TRBD1 matches at 7 bases. Unmatched junction bases numbered 4, after V lost 5 bases and J lost 3 bases. Germline-derived CDR1 and CDR2 are SGHTA and FQGNSA. The CDR3 is 14 amino acids. The CDR3 sequence is CASSPGQYYNEQFF. In DNA, the CDR3 is TGTGCCAGCAGCCCGGGACAGTACTACAATGAGCAGTTCTTC.

The chain couples TRBV6-2 or TRBV6-3 to TRBJ2-2, with 7 bases identical to TRBD2. Germline CDR1 MNHEY, CDR2 SVGEGT. Trimming took 2 bases from V and 5 from J; bases not matched to a gene: 5. The CDR3 is 15 amino acids. The CDR3 sequence: CASSYEGEGTGELFF. The DNA for the CDR3 is TGTGCCAGCAGTTACGAAGGGGAGGGAACCGGGGAGCTGTTTTTT.

The rearrangement uses TRBV9 and TRBJ2-1, with TRBD2 matching over 8 bases. Per the germline V gene, CDR1 is SGDLS and CDR2 is YYNGEE. The CDR3 consists of 14 residues. The V gene end was trimmed by 7 bases and the J gene end by 10 bases; junction bases not matched to a gene: 13. This CDR3 reads CASGGGPRPQEQFF. The CDR3 DNA reads TGTGCCAGCGGCGGGGGGCCCCGCCCGCAGGAGCAGTTCTTC. Combining the CDR3 with reference TRBV9 and TRBJ2-1 gives the whole variable domain DSGVTQTPKHLITATGQRVTLRCSPRSGDLSVYWYQQSLDQGLQFLIQYYNGEERAKGNILERFSAQQFPDLHSELNLSSLELGDSALYFCASGGGPRPQEQFFGPGTRLTVL.

V is TRBV6-6 and J is TRBJ1-4, with 8 nucleotides matching TRBD1. Trimming took 4 bases from V and 4 from J; bases not matched to a gene: 5. Germline CDR1 MNHNY, CDR2 SVGAGI (reference sequence). This CDR3 is 15 amino acids long. The CDR3 bases are TGTGCCAGCAGTTTCCAGACAGGGGATAATGAAAAACTGTTTTTT. As protein: CASSFQTGDNEKLFF.

The chain combines TRBV13 with TRBJ2-1; TRBD2 agrees at 9 bases. Germline V gene data show CDR1 as PRHDT and CDR2 as FYEKMQ (reference sequence). V lost 5 bases and J lost 3; bases outside the gene matches: 11. The CDR3 sequence is 17 residues long. The DNA of the CDR3 is TGTGCCAGCAGCCGAGGGTGGGGTAGCGGGAGCTACAATGAGCAGTTCTTC. Translation: CASSRGWGSGSYNEQFF.

V and J are TRBV5-1 and TRBJ2-3; possible D gene TRBD1, 5 bases. V lost 0 bases and J 6 bases, leaving 14 bases between the germline ends. This CDR3 spans 15 amino acids. Germline-derived CDR1 and CDR2 are SGHRS and YFSETQ. The CDR3 reads CASSLAWQGADTQYF. DNA of the CDR3: TGCGCCAGCAGCTTGGCCTGGCAGGGCGCTGATACGCAGTATTTT. Looking up the rest from reference TRBV5-1 and TRBJ2-3 gives the full variable domain: KAGVTQTPRYLIKTRGQQVTLSCSPISGHRSVSWYQQTPGQGLQFLFEYFSETQRNKGNFPGRFSGRQFSNSRSEMNVSTLELGDSALYLCASSLAWQGADTQYFGPGTRLTVL.

This clone was picked up one time. The chain employs TRBV7-6 and TRBJ2-5, with TRBD2 matching over 12 bases. Germline CDR1 and CDR2: SGHVS and FNYEAQ. CDR3 length equals 16 residues. Unmatched junction bases numbered 6, after V lost 3 bases and J lost 4 bases. DNA of the CDR3: TGTGCCAGCAGCTTGGGACTAGCGGGTCTCGGAGAGACCCAGTACTTC. It encodes CASSLGLAGLGETQYF. Full variable domain (missing parts from reference TRBV7-6 and TRBJ2-5): GAGVSQSPRYKVTKRGQDVALRCDPISGHVSLYWYRQALGQGPEFLTYFNYEAQQDKSGLPNDRFSAERPEGSISTLTIQRTEQRDSAMYRCASSLGLAGLGETQYFGPGTRLLVL.

The chain uses TRBV7-2 and TRBJ1-5; 7 bases are a match to TRBD1. With V trimmed by 5 bases and J by 0 bases, 10 bases remained unmatched. Germline CDR1 SGHTA, CDR2 FQGNSA. The CDR3 runs to 17 residues. This CDR3 is CASSRDRVSGSNQPQHF. DNA for the CDR3: TGTGCCAGCAGCCGCGACAGGGTGTCCGGTAGCAATCAGCCCCAGCATTTT.

This chain connects TRBV5-5 to TRBJ2-7, with a tentative D call TRBD1 (5 bases). Germline lookup yields CDR1 SGHKS and CDR2 YYEKEE (reference sequence). The CDR3 is 16 residues long. Deletions cut 0 bases from V and 0 bases from J, with 13 bases between. The CDR3, as DNA: TGTGCCAGCAGCTTGGCCCGACAGACTTTCTCCTACGAGCAGTACTTC. Its protein is CASSLARQTFSYEQYF.